A selection of T cell receptor beta chains follows, all from one sample in a study of Graves' ophthalmopathy and Graves' hyperthyroidism. TCRdb passed the multiplex PCR reads through MiXCR, listing each CDR3 protein once. The data contain more than 1,000,000 distinct CDR3 sequences, about 38% of them seen just once; the ten biggest clones take up more than 9.5%. The sequenced sample consisted of peripheral blood or thyroid tissue (not recorded which). All receptors come from an adult man with Graves' hyperthyroidism. CDR3s include the opening cysteine and the closing phenylalanine or tryptophan. A D gene is named only where the DNA matches it firmly. Only part of the rows carry a size: once, few, many, or a class if the clone is expanded.

v_gene	abundance	j_gene	d_gene	CDR3aa	CDR3nt
TRBV4-3	few	TRBJ1-4	NA	CASSLSPVGNEKLFF	TGCGCCAGCAGCCTATCACCTGTCGGTAATGAAAAACTGTTTTTT
TRBV20-1	NA	TRBJ2-5	TRBD2	CSAGPEESGRGAETQYF	TGCAGTGCTGGCCCAGAAGAGAGCGGGAGGGGGGCAGAGACCCAGTACTTC
TRBV7-9	NA	TRBJ2-5	TRBD2	CASSPGTSGSSETQYF	TGTGCCAGCAGCCCCGGGACTAGCGGGAGTTCGGAGACCCAGTACTTC
TRBV20-1	NA	TRBJ2-5	TRBD2	CSAELAGVPETQYF	TGCAGTGCTGAACTAGCGGGGGTGCCTGAGACCCAGTACTTC
TRBV2	many	TRBJ1-4	NA	CASSENSHEKLFF	TGTGCCAGCAGTGAGAACAGCCATGAAAAACTGTTTTTT
TRBV7-8	many	TRBJ1-3	NA	CASSFGQLSGNTIYF	TGTGCCAGCAGCTTCGGACAGCTCTCTGGAAACACCATATATTTT
TRBV6-1	few	TRBJ2-7	NA	CASSLQGMGEQYF	TGTGCCAGCAGTCTCCAGGGAATGGGGGAGCAGTACTTC
TRBV7-9	NA	TRBJ2-5	NA	CASSAQRQETQYF	TGTGCCAGCAGCGCCCAACGCCAAGAGACCCAGTACTTC
TRBV7-9	many	TRBJ1-5	NA	CASSLTKEHDRGDYQPQHF	TGTGCCAGCAGCTTAACGAAAGAACATGACAGAGGAGACTATCAGCCCCAGCATTTT
TRBV20-1	many	TRBJ2-2	TRBD2	CSARGHGRANTGELFF	TGCAGTGCTAGGGGCCACGGGAGGGCTAACACCGGGGAGCTGTTTTTT
TRBV12-3/TRBV12-4	NA	TRBJ2-5	NA	CASSLRAHKGTQYF	TGTGCCAGCAGTCTTAGGGCCCACAAGGGGACCCAGTACTTC
TRBV5-1	many	TRBJ2-7	NA	CASSLGQNYEQYF	TGCGCCAGCAGCTTGGGACAGAACTACGAGCAGTACTTC
TRBV25-1	NA	TRBJ1-2	NA	CASSFAERYGYTF	TGTGCCAGCAGTTTCGCGGAGCGTTATGGCTACACCTTC
TRBV20-1	NA	TRBJ1-1	TRBD1	CSARDPTGMNTEAFF	TGCAGTGCTAGAGACCCGACAGGGATGAACACTGAAGCTTTCTTT
TRBV28	NA	TRBJ2-7	TRBD2	CASIPPRTSGRAYF	TGTGCCAGCATACCACCCCGGACTAGCGGGAGGGCGTACTTC
TRBV11-2	few	TRBJ1-1	NA	CASSWNGQMNTEAFF	TGTGCCAGCAGCTGGAATGGACAGATGAACACTGAAGCTTTCTTT
TRBV7-9	many	TRBJ1-2	TRBD1	CASSFEERTGANYGYTF	TGTGCCAGCAGCTTCGAGGAACGGACAGGAGCTAACTATGGCTACACCTTC
TRBV6-5	many	TRBJ1-6	TRBD1	CASSDERTGLASPLHF	TGTGCCAGCAGTGACGAGAGGACAGGGTTGGCTTCACCCCTCCACTTT
TRBV29-1	many	TRBJ1-2	NA	CSAQRGPTGYGYTF	TGCAGCGCCCAGCGGGGCCCTACCGGCTACGGCTACACCTTC
TRBV7-2	NA	TRBJ1-5	NA	CASSFYETQHF	TGTGCCAGCAGCTTCTATGAGACCCAGCATTTT
TRBV7-9	few	TRBJ2-7	NA	CASSFGTAGKVGYEQYF	TGTGCCAGCAGCTTCGGGACTGCCGGTAAAGTCGGCTACGAGCAGTACTTC
TRBV27	NA	TRBJ2-7	TRBD1	CASRQGQWAYEQYF	TGTGCCAGCAGACAGGGACAGTGGGCCTACGAGCAGTACTTC
TRBV10-3	NA	TRBJ1-5	NA	CATQPGGSNQPQHF	TGTGCCACGCAACCTGGTGGTAGCAATCAGCCCCAGCATTTT
TRBV20-1	once	TRBJ2-2	TRBD2	CSAVRTSGELFF	TGCAGTGCGGTCCGGACTAGCGGGGAGCTGTTTTTT
TRBV6-4	few	TRBJ2-7	NA	CASSFGPMGPYEQYF	TGTGCCAGCAGTTTTGGGCCGATGGGTCCCTACGAGCAGTACTTC
TRBV15	NA	TRBJ1-6	NA	CATSRDRAMASPLHF	TGTGCCACCAGCAGAGATAGGGCCATGGCTTCACCCCTCCACTTT
TRBV24-1	many	TRBJ1-5	NA	CATSDLLNQPQHF	TGTGCCACCAGTGATTTGCTCAATCAGCCCCAGCATTTT
TRBV15	many	TRBJ1-5	TRBD1	CATSPRDSHNQPQHF	TGTGCCACCAGCCCTAGGGACAGCCACAATCAGCCCCAGCATTTT
TRBV15	many	TRBJ2-5	TRBD2	CATSPSILAGLETQYF	TGTGCCACCAGCCCCTCTATACTAGCGGGCCTTGAGACCCAGTACTTC
TRBV6-5	few	TRBJ2-5	NA	CASSYSTGSRRGTQYF	TGTGCCAGCAGTTACTCGACGGGCTCACGAAGAGGGACCCAGTACTTC
TRBV29-1	NA	TRBJ2-7	NA	CSVLQVYEQYF	TGCAGCGTCCTACAGGTTTACGAGCAGTACTTC
TRBV5-6	NA	TRBJ1-5	NA	CASSTQGSHQPQHF	TGTGCCAGCAGCACACAGGGTAGTCATCAGCCCCAGCATTTT
TRBV29-1	NA	TRBJ1-1	TRBD1	CSAYSGTGNEAFF	TGCAGCGCATATAGCGGGACAGGGAATGAAGCTTTCTTT
TRBV6-5	many	TRBJ1-1	NA	CASRRTENTEAFF	TGTGCCAGCAGACGGACCGAGAACACTGAAGCTTTCTTT
TRBV20-1	NA	TRBJ1-5	NA	CSARVGFIQPQHF	TGCAGTGCTAGGGTAGGTTTTATCCAGCCCCAGCATTTT
TRBV7-9	NA	TRBJ1-4	NA	CASGEVAGDEKLFF	TGTGCCAGTGGAGAAGTAGCAGGGGATGAAAAACTGTTTTTT
TRBV4-3	few	TRBJ2-7	NA	CASSRKGGAYEQYF	TGCGCCAGCAGCCGAAAGGGGGGGGCCTACGAGCAGTACTTC
TRBV12-3/TRBV12-4	NA	TRBJ1-6	NA	CASSLSTGSPNSPLHF	TGTGCCAGCAGTTTATCCACAGGGAGTCCGAATTCACCCCTCCACTTT
TRBV7-9	NA	TRBJ1-4	TRBD1	CASSLDGTGGEKLFF	TGTGCCAGCAGCTTGGACGGGACAGGGGGCGAAAAACTGTTTTTT
TRBV20-1	many	TRBJ2-7	NA	CSATKTDSYEQYF	TGCAGTGCTACCAAGACAGATTCCTACGAGCAGTACTTC
TRBV10-1	few	TRBJ2-7	TRBD2	CAWGGGRSKFEAYEQYF	TGCGCCTGGGGCGGGGGGAGATCGAAATTTGAGGCCTACGAGCAGTACTTC
TRBV29-1	NA	TRBJ2-7	TRBD1	CSVAGQGEHEQYF	TGCAGCGTTGCGGGACAGGGGGAGCACGAGCAGTACTTC
TRBV5-1	many	TRBJ1-2	TRBD1	CASSLEWDRGSGYTF	TGCGCCAGCAGCTTGGAATGGGACAGGGGGTCTGGCTACACCTTC
TRBV10-3	few	TRBJ2-7	TRBD1	CASRPGQLPYEQYF	TGTGCCAGCAGGCCGGGACAGCTTCCCTACGAGCAGTACTTC
TRBV7-2	many	TRBJ1-6	NA	CASSLGRVPDSPLHF	TGTGCCAGCAGCTTAGGGCGGGTACCGGATTCACCCCTCCACTTT
TRBV7-8	many	TRBJ1-6	NA	CASSSTGPGSPLHF	TGTGCCAGCAGCTCTACAGGGCCGGGTTCACCCCTCCACTTT
TRBV7-8	many	TRBJ2-7	TRBD2	CASSLRLATSGYEQYF	TGTGCCAGCAGCCTACGACTAGCGACCAGCGGGTACGAGCAGTACTTC
TRBV4-3	NA	TRBJ2-5	NA	CASSQGPGDGFAFETQYF	TGCGCCAGCAGCCAAGGACCGGGGGATGGATTCGCCTTTGAGACCCAGTACTTC
TRBV5-1	NA	TRBJ2-7	NA	CASSLGQKTNYEQYF	TGCGCCAGCAGCTTAGGACAGAAGACCAACTACGAGCAGTACTTC
TRBV25-1	NA	TRBJ1-2	TRBD1	CASSESGTDKIYGYTF	TGTGCCAGCAGTGAATCTGGGACAGACAAAATCTATGGCTACACCTTC